A single sample is the source of the 6 T cell receptor beta chains below, sequenced in a study of blood T cell repertoires in COVID-19. Data came from immunoSEQ multiplex PCR; TCRdb stores just in-frame clones and leaves some out. The data hold a few hundred thousand clones, with roughly 88% observed a single time. The specimen was peripheral blood. These receptors were obtained from a woman between 65 and 79 years old with COVID-19, enrolled during active disease.

The CDR3, as DNA: TGTGCCAGCAACGTGGGACTAGCGGGACGCTACGAGCAGTACTTC. Translated: CASNVGLAGRYEQYF. V and J are TRBV2 and TRBJ2-7; 13 bases match TRBD2. Germline CDR1 SNHLY, CDR2 FYNNEI. The CDR3 loop spans 15 amino acids. The V segment lost 7 bases and the J segment 3 bases; nucleotides outside the gene matches: 6.

The V gene is TRBV21-1, the J gene TRBJ1-4. TRBV21-1 is given as a pseudogene. The CDR3 sequence is 14 residues long. The CDR3: CASSPATTNEKLFF. Here the CDR3 DNA reads TGTGCCAGCAGCCCCGCGACAACTAATGAAAAACTGTTTTTT.

The rearrangement uses TRBV18 and TRBJ1-5; 7 nucleotides agree with TRBD1. The germline CDR1 and CDR2 sequences are KGHSH and LQKENI. J lost 0 bases, V lost 4 bases, and 9 bases had no gene match. This CDR3 contains 17 residues. CDR3 bases: TGTGCCAGCTCACTATTCTCGGGACAGACTAGCAATCAGCCCCAGCATTTT. It yields the protein CASSLFSGQTSNQPQHF.

The V gene is TRBV19, the J gene TRBJ2-1; D perhaps matches TRBD2 (6 bases). The CDR3 extends over 16 amino acids. Germline values: CDR1 LNHDA, CDR2 SQIVND (reference sequence). Trimming took off 3 bases at V and 4 bases at J, with 16 bases between the two ends. The CDR3 sequence is CASSILGSGGYNEQFF. In DNA, the CDR3 is TGTGCCAGTAGTATCCTAGGGAGTGGGGGGTACAATGAGCAGTTCTTC.

The J gene is TRBJ2-7, the V gene TRBV5-1; possible D gene TRBD2, 5 bases. Trimming removed 5 bases from V and 3 bases from J, with 12 bases in between. Germline V gene lookup returns CDR1 SGHRS and CDR2 YFSETQ. CDR3 size: 13 residues. In DNA, the CDR3 is TGCGCCAGCAGTAGGACTTGGGACTACGAGCAGTACTTC. It translates to CASSRTWDYEQYF.

The chain recombines TRBV30 with TRBJ1-1; 11 bases align to TRBD1. The V gene's germline CDR1 is GTSNPN and CDR2 SVGIG (reference sequence). The CDR3 covers 13 residues. V gave up 6 bases and J gave up 5 bases; unmatched junction bases: 5. The CDR3 here is CACGTGGGTEAFF. Here the CDR3 DNA reads TGTGCCTGCGGGACAGGGGGAGGTACTGAAGCTTTCTTT.